This T cell receptor (beta chain) originates from a study of T cells in Graves' hyperthyroidism and ophthalmopathy. In germline, CDR1 is KGHDR, CDR2 SFDVKD. The J segment lost 1 base and the V segment lost 2 bases, leaving 6 bases of the junction unmatched. The CDR3 is 17 amino acids. TCR beta CDR3 region amplification was performed from RNA transcripts. With the HTBI primer set, the TCR CDR3 went through a first round of RT-PCR. One entry per CDR3 protein, called by TCRdb with MiXCR from the multiplex PCR reads. The sample consists of about 410,000 distinct CDR3 sequences, about 14% of them appearing once.

The clonotype was recovered from a woman aged 30 to 39 with Graves' ophthalmopathy. The chain links TRBV24-1 to TRBJ2-2; 7 bases agree with TRBD2. Sequencing was performed on blood. This chain's CDR3 is CATSDSRTRMNTGELFF. CDR3 bases: TGTGCCACCAGTGATTCCCGGACTAGAATGAACACCGGGGAGCTGTTTTTT.